This note documents a single T cell receptor beta chain sequence. All enrollees were roughly 18 to 95 years old and from under 25 US areas. This sample stems from a study of blood T cell repertoires in COVID-19. Whole-study context: Nucleic acid was either cDNA or gDNA, and it came from T cells, B-cell-depleted T cells, or PBMCs.

With V trimmed by 5 bases and J by 0 bases, 0 bases remained unmatched. This CDR3 comprises 16 residues. Germline V gene data show CDR1 as LGHNA and CDR2 as YNFKEQ. Original processing notes: It was from reference gene primer amplification that nucleated cell counts were estimated. Sequenced by immunoSEQ multiplex PCR; TCRdb stores in-frame clones only, minus some. That table is the source of V, J and clone size, and D and trimming were worked out from the DNA. The data hold 150,000 to 200,000 clones, with roughly 87% observed a single time. The TCR comes from a human donor with acute COVID-19. The donor label of this sample is uncertain. The sequenced sample consisted of PBMCs or T cells enriched from blood (not recorded which). The rearrangement joins TRBV4-2 to TRBJ2-2, with TRBD2 identical over 13 bases. The CDR3 here is CASSGLAGANTGELFF. The CDR3, as DNA: TGTGCCAGCAGCGGACTAGCGGGGGCGAACACCGGGGAGCTGTTTTTT.